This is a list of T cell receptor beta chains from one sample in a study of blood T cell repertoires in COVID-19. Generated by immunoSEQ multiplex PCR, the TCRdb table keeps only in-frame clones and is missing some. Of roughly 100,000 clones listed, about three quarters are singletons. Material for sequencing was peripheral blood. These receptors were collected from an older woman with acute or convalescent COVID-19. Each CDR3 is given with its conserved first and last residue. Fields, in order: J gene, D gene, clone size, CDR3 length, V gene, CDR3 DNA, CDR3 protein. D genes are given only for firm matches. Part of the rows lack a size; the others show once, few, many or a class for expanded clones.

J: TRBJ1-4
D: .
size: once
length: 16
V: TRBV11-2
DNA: TGTGCCAGCAGCTTAGACAGAGGCCGGGTTGGTGAAAAACTGTTTTTT
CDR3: CASSLDRGRVGEKLFF

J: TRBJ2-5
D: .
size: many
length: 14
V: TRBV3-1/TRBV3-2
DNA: TGTGCCAGCAGCCAAGATCCGCGGGGAGAGACCCAGTACTTC
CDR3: CASSQDPRGETQYF

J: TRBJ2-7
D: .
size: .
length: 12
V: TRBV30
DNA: TGTGCCTGGAGTTCGCAGGGGTACGAGCAGTACTTC
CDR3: CAWSSQGYEQYF

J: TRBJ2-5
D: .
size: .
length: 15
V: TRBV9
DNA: TGTGCCAGCAGCGGGGCGGGGCGACCCCAAGAGACCCAGTACTTC
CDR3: CASSGAGRPQETQYF

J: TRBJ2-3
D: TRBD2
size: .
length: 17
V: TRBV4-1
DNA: TGCGCCAGCAGCCGAGGACTAGCGGGGGGGCTTGGAGATACGCAGTATTTT
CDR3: CASSRGLAGGLGDTQYF

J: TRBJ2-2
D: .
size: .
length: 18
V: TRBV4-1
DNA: TGCGCCAGCAGCCAAGGGGGCCTAGAATCACTTAACACCGGGGAGCTGTTTTTT
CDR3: CASSQGGLESLNTGELFF

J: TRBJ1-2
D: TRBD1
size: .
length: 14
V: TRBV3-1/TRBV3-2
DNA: TGTGCCAGCAGCCGCCCTTCCGGGACAGATGGCTACACCTTC
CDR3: CASSRPSGTDGYTF

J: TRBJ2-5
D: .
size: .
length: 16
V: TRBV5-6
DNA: TGTGCCAGCAGCTTTTCAGGGGAGTGGATAAAAGAGACCCAGTACTTC
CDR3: CASSFSGEWIKETQYF

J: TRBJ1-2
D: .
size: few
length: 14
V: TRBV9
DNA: TGTGCCAGCAGCGTAGCGGAGGGAACCTTTGGCTACACCTTC
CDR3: CASSVAEGTFGYTF

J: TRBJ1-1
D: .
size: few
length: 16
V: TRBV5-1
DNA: TGCGCCAGCAGCCCGGGTCGGGGGTCGGAGAACACTGAAGCTTTCTTT
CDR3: CASSPGRGSENTEAFF

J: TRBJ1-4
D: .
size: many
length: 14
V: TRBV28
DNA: TGTGCCAGCAGTTTTGTTTTCGGTTATGAAAAACTGTTTTTT
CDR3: CASSFVFGYEKLFF

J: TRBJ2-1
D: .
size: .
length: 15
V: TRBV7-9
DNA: TGTGCCAGCAGCCATACACAACCAGCCTACAATGAGCAGTTCTTC
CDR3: CASSHTQPAYNEQFF

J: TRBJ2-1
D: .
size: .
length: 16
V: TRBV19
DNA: TGTGCCAGTAGTGACGGCGGAGCCCGGTCCTACAATGAGCAGTTCTTC
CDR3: CASSDGGARSYNEQFF

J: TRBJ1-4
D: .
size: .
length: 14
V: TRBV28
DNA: TGTGCCAGCACCGCAGGACAAGGGAATCAAAAACTGTTTTTT
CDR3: CASTAGQGNQKLFF

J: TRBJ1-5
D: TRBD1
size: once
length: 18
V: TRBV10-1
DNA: TGCGCCAGCAGGGGGGTGGTCGGGACAGGGTATAGCAATCAGCCCCAGCATTTT
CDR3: CASRGVVGTGYSNQPQHF

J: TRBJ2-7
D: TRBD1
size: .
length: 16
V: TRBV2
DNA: TGTGCCAGCAGCCTCGTAACCGGGACAGGGGGTAACGAGCAGTACTTC
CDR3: CASSLVTGTGGNEQYF

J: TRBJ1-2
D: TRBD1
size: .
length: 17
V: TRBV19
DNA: TGTGCCAGTAGTATAGATATAACTTGGACAGGTCGGGATGGCTACACCTTC
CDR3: CASSIDITWTGRDGYTF

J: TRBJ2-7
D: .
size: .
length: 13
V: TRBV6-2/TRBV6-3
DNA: TGTGCCAGCAGTACCGGGACTCCATACGAGCAGTACTTC
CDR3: CASSTGTPYEQYF

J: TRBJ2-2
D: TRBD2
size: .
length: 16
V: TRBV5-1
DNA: TGCGCCAGCAGCGGAACGGCGGGGGGAGACACCGGGGAGCTGTTTTTT
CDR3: CASSGTAGGDTGELFF

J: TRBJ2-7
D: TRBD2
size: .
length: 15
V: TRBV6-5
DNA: TGTGCCAGCAGTTACGGGGGGCGGGGGGCGCCGAAACAGTACTTC
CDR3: CASSYGGRGAPKQYF

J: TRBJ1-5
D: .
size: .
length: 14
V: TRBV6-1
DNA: TGTGCCAGCAGTGAAGCTAACAGAAATCAGCCCCAGCATTTT
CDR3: CASSEANRNQPQHF

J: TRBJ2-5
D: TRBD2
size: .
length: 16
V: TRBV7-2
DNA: TGTGCCAGCAGCTTAGTAGCGGGGGGGCCCCAAGAGACCCAGTACTTC
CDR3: CASSLVAGGPQETQYF

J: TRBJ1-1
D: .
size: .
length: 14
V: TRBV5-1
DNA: TGCGCCAGCAGCTTGGCCGGTCGGAACACTGAAGCTTTCTTT
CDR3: CASSLAGRNTEAFF

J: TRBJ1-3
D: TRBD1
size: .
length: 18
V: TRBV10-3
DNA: TGTGCCATCAGTGAGTCTAGGCAGGGGGAAGGTGCTGGAAACACCATATATTTT
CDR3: CAISESRQGEGAGNTIYF

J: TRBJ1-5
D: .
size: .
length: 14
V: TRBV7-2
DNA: TGTGCCAGCAGCTTAGACGCGGCGGGTCAGCCCCAGCATTTT
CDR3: CASSLDAAGQPQHF

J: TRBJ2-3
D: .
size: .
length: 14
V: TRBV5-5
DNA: TGTGCCAGCAGGAAAGAAGGGGGCACAGATACGCAGTATTTT
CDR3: CASRKEGGTDTQYF

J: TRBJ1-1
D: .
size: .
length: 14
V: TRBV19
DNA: TGTGCCAGTAGTACCTGGGGACAGAACACTGAAGCTTTCTTT
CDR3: CASSTWGQNTEAFF

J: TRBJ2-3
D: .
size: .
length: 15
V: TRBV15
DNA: TGTGCCACCAGCAGCGGGGGGCCTAGCACAGATACGCAGTATTTT
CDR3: CATSSGGPSTDTQYF

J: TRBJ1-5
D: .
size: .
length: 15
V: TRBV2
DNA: TGTGCCAGCAGCCCCGCACGGGTAGGGAGTCAGCCCCAGCATTTT
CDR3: CASSPARVGSQPQHF

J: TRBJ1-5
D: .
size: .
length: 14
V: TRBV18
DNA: TGTGCCAGCTCACCAGGGGGGGGCAATCAGCCCCAGCATTTT
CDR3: CASSPGGGNQPQHF

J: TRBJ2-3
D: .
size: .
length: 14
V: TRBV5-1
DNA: TGCGCCAGCAGCTTCCCGGGACAATCCGATACGCAGTATTTT
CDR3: CASSFPGQSDTQYF

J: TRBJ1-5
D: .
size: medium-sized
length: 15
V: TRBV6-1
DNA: TGTGCCAGCAGTGACGCCAGTATTAGCAATCAGCCCCAGCATTTT
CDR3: CASSDASISNQPQHF

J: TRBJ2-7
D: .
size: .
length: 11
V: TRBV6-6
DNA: TGTGCCAGCAGGGAGCATTACGAGCAGTACTTC
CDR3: CASREHYEQYF

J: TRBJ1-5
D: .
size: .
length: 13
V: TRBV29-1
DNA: TGCAGCGTGGGGGGAGAGCTGGATCAGCCCCAGCATTTT
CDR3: CSVGGELDQPQHF

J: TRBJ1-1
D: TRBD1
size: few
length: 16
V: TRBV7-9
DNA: TGTGCCAGCAGCTTAGACCCGGGACAGGGTCACACTGAAGCTTTCTTT
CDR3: CASSLDPGQGHTEAFF

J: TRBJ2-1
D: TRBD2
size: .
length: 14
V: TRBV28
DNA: TGTGCCAGCAGCACTAGCGGGGGGTCTAGTGAGCAGTTCTTC
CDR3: CASSTSGGSSEQFF

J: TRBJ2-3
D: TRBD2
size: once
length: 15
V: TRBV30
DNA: TGTGCCTGGAGTGTCGGGGGGGCTAGCACAGATACGCAGTATTTT
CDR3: CAWSVGGASTDTQYF

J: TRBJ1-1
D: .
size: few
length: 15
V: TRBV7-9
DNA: TGTGCCAGCAGCTCTCAGGTGGGGGCGCGAACTGAAGCTTTCTTT
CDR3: CASSSQVGARTEAFF

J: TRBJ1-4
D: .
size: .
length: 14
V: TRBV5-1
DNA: TGCGCCAGCAGCTTGGAACAGGGAAGCGAAAAACTGTTTTTT
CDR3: CASSLEQGSEKLFF

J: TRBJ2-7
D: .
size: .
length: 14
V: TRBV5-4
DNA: TGTGCCAGCAGCACCAGGGATGGGTCCTACGAGCAGTACTTC
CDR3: CASSTRDGSYEQYF

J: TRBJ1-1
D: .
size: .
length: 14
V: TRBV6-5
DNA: TGTGCCAGCAGTTACTCGATCAGAAACACTGAAGCTTTCTTT
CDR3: CASSYSIRNTEAFF

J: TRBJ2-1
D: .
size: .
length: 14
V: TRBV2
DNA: TGTGCCAGCAGTGAACTGGCAGCCTACAATGAGCAGTTCTTC
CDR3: CASSELAAYNEQFF

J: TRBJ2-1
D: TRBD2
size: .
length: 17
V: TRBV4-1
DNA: TGCGCCAGCAGCCAAGATCTCGGGAGGGGCTCCTACAATGAGCAGTTCTTC
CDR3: CASSQDLGRGSYNEQFF

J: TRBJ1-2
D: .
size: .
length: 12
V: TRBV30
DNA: TGTGCCTGGAGTGTTGCTAACGATGGCTACACCTTC
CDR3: CAWSVANDGYTF

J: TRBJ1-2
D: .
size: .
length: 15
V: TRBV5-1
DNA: TGCGCCAGCAGCTTGGACAGGGTTTCGGACTATGGCTACACCTTC
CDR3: CASSLDRVSDYGYTF

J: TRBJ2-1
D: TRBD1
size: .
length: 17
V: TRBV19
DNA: TGTGCCAGTAGTATAGGGGGACAGGTACTTCCCTACAATGAGCAGTTCTTC
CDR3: CASSIGGQVLPYNEQFF

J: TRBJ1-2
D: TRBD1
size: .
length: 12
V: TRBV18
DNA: TGTGCCAGCTCACCGACAGGGGATGGCTACACCTTC
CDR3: CASSPTGDGYTF

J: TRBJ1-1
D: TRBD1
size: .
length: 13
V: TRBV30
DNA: TGTGCCTGGAGTAGGGGGCACGGCACTGAAGCTTTCTTT
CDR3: CAWSRGHGTEAFF

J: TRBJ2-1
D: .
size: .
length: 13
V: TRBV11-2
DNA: TGTGCCAGCAGCCGAGTAGCGTCGGGCCGCTGCTTCTTC
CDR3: CASSRVASGRCFF

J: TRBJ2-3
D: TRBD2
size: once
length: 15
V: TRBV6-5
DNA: TGTGCCAGCAGTTACGCGGGGGGAAAGGCAGATACGCAGTATTTT
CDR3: CASSYAGGKADTQYF

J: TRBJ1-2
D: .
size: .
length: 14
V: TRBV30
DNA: TGTGCCTGGAGTGCCGACAGAGTTAACTATGGCTACACCTTC
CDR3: CAWSADRVNYGYTF

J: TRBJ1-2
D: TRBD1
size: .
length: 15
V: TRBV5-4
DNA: TGTGCCAGCAGCTTGAGTCGGGCAGGGGGCTCTGGCTACACCTTC
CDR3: CASSLSRAGGSGYTF

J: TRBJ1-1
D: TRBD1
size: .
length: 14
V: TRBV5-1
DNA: TGCGCCAGCAACCTCGGGACAGGGGGAACTGAAGCTTTCTTT
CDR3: CASNLGTGGTEAFF

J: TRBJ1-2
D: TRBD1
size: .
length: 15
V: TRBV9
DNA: TGTGCCAGCAGCGCACAGGGGTCGAGAGCCGATGGCTACACCTTC
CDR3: CASSAQGSRADGYTF

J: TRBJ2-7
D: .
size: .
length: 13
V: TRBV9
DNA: TGTGCCAGCAGCGTAGACGGAGCCTACGAGCAGTACTTC
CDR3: CASSVDGAYEQYF

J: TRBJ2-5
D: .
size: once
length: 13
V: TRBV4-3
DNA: TGCGCCAGCAGCCCCGGTTACCAAGAGACCCAGTACTTC
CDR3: CASSPGYQETQYF

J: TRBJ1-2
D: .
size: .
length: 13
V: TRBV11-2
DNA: TGTGCCAGCAGCCGGACAAGGACGTATGGCTACACCTTC
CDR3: CASSRTRTYGYTF

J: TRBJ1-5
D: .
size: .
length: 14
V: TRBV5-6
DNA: TGTGCCAGCAGCCCCCACATCGGCAATCAGCCCCAGCATTTT
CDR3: CASSPHIGNQPQHF

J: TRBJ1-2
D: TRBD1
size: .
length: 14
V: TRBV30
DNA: TGTGCCTGGAACCAGGGACAGCTACTGGATGGCTACACCTTC
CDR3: CAWNQGQLLDGYTF